These 18 T cell receptor beta chains share one sample of origin, sequenced in a study of T cell responses to AZD1222 COVID-19 vaccine. Assay: immunoSEQ multiplex PCR; the TCRdb copy retains only in-frame clones and omits some. This table has 130,000 to 150,000 clones, around 90% appearing once. The specimen comprised peripheral blood, sampled on day 0 of AZD1222 vaccination. All receptors derive from an adult in good health.

The count of this clone is one. The chain combines TRBV18 with TRBJ1-2, with D possibly TRBD1 on 5 matching bases. With 6 bases removed from V and 4 bases from J, the gap between germline ends came to 12 bases. The length of the CDR3 is 13 residues. Germline CDR1 is KGHSH and CDR2 is LQKENI. CDR3 DNA: TGTGCCAGCTCTGGAGGGACTGTCTATGGCTACACCTTC. Its translation: CASSGGTVYGYTF.

The chain recombines TRBV6-1 with TRBJ1-5, with D unresolved. Looked up from germline, CDR1 is MNHNS and CDR2 is SASEGT. The CDR3 has 15 amino acids. Deletions cut 2 bases from V and 3 bases from J, with 11 bases between. CDR3 region: CASSEISGSNQPQHF. The CDR3 DNA reads TGTGCCAGCAGTGAAATATCCGGTTCCAATCAGCCCCAGCATTTT.

This rearrangement joins TRBV6-5 to TRBJ2-7, with 11 bases lining up with TRBD1. Per the germline V gene, CDR1 is MNHEY and CDR2 is SVGAGI. The CDR3 runs to 14 residues. Trimming removed 2 bases from V and 7 bases from J; junction bases left unmatched: 4. CDR3 nucleotide sequence: TGTGCCAGCAGTTACGGACAGGGGGCGTGGGAGCAGTACTTC. Residues: CASSYGQGAWEQYF.

This sequence joins TRBV28 and TRBJ1-2, with 7 bases matching TRBD1. The germline CDR1 and CDR2 sequences are MDHEN and SYDVKM. V shed 5 bases and J 4 bases; nucleotides not matched to a gene: 7. The CDR3 has 14 residues. CDR3: CASSLQGTRYGYTF. In DNA, the CDR3 is TGTGCCAGCAGTCTACAGGGGACCCGCTATGGCTACACCTTC.

This chain links TRBV4-1 with TRBJ1-5; no definite D call. Trimming stripped 0 bases from V and 4 bases from J, with 13 bases between. There are 16 residues in the CDR3. Germline-derived CDR1 and CDR2 are MGHRA and YSYEKL. The CDR3 nucleotides are TGCGCCAGCAGCCAAGATCCCGGGGTCTATAATCAGCCCCAGCATTTT. It encodes CASSQDPGVYNQPQHF.

The V and J genes are TRBV7-6 and TRBJ1-5; 8 nucleotides line up with TRBD1. The junction had 10 bases not matched to a gene; V was cut back by 1 base and J by 8 bases. Germline CDR1 reads SGHVS; CDR2 reads FNYEAQ. This CDR3 has 16 residues. In DNA, the CDR3 is TGTGCCAGCAGCTTAGTGGGTGGACAGGGAGTGGAGCCCCAGCATTTT. It codes for CASSLVGGQGVEPQHF.

The chain uses TRBV6-5 and TRBJ1-1; TRBD1 is a possible D gene (5 bases). The CDR3 is made up of 12 amino acids. Germline V gene data show CDR1 as MNHEY and CDR2 as SVGAGI. The V end was cut by 8 bases, the J end by 5 bases, with 12 bases between. DNA for the CDR3: TGTGCCAGCGCTAGGGGACGGACTGAAGCTTTCTTT. It is translated as CASARGRTEAFF.

The chain is built from TRBV10-3 and TRBJ2-1, with D possibly TRBD1 on 6 matching bases. In germline, CDR1 is ENHRY, CDR2 SYGVKD. The CDR3 extends over 16 amino acids. V was clipped by 0 bases and J by 5 bases, with 14 bases between them. CDR3 nucleotides: TGTGCCATCAGTGAGTCTAGAGGGGGTTTGGACAATGAGCAGTTCTTC. Its protein product is CAISESRGGLDNEQFF.

The chain combines TRBV4-1 with TRBJ2-7; a possible D gene is TRBD2 (6 bases). V was shortened by 2 bases and J by 2 bases, with 10 bases between the two germline ends. This CDR3 region has 14 residues. Germline V CDR1 and CDR2: MGHRA, YSYEKL. This CDR3 is CASSQRGDTYEQYF. The CDR3 bases are TGCGCCAGCAGCCAACGCGGGGATACCTACGAGCAGTACTTC.

This clone appeared once. The chain employs TRBV7-2 and TRBJ1-1; 10 bases agree with TRBD1. This CDR3 has 16 residues. Germline V gene sequence: CDR1 SGHTA, CDR2 FQGNSA. The ends lost 5 bases at V and 4 bases at J; junction bases unmatched: 10. The CDR3 coding sequence is TGTGCCAGCAGCGCTAGAAGGACAGGGGGGGCCACTGAAGCTTTCTTT. This gives the protein CASSARRTGGATEAFF.

The V and J genes are TRBV7-9 and TRBJ2-1; D possibly corresponds to TRBD2 (5 bases). Germline assignment: CDR1 SEHNR and CDR2 FQNEAQ (reference sequence). CDR3 length: 15 amino acids. The ends were cut back, 5 bases at V and 7 bases at J, with 18 bases in the middle. The CDR3 sequence is CASSPGGRAKNEQFF. The CDR3 region has the DNA TGTGCCAGCAGCCCAGGCGGGCGAGCCAAAAATGAGCAGTTCTTC.

J is TRBJ2-1 and V is TRBV10-3; the D gene is possibly TRBD1 (5 bases). CDR3 length: 12 residues. Germline CDR1 reads ENHRY; CDR2 reads SYGVKD. The V gene lost 2 bases and the J gene lost 12 bases, with 11 bases spanning the gap. Here the CDR3 reads CAISEGASTQFF. Here the CDR3 DNA reads TGTGCCATCAGTGAGGGGGCCTCCACGCAGTTCTTC.

The J gene is TRBJ1-1, the V gene TRBV10-2; no firm D call. CDR1 WSHSY and CDR2 SAAADI come from the germline V gene. This CDR3 contains 14 residues. Between the trimmed V and J ends, which lost 7 bases and 3 bases, there was a span of 15 bases. Written as DNA, the CDR3 is TGCGCCAGCACGAGTGGGGTGTCTGACACTGAAGCTTTCTTT. Translated: CASTSGVSDTEAFF.

The V and J genes are TRBV5-1 and TRBJ1-1, with D possibly being TRBD1 (5 bases). The CDR3 extends over 14 amino acids. Deletions cut 1 base from V and 3 bases from J, with 10 bases between. Germline V gene sequence: CDR1 SGHRS, CDR2 YFSETQ. DNA of the CDR3: TGCGCCAGCAGCTTGTGGGGGAGCGACACTGAAGCTTTCTTT. Amino acid sequence: CASSLWGSDTEAFF.

The chain combines TRBV19 with TRBJ2-5, with 7 bases that match TRBD2. After removal of 5 bases from V and 1 base from J, the junction contained 7 bases not matched to a gene. This CDR3 is built from 15 residues. Germline V lookup: CDR1 LNHDA, CDR2 SQIVND (reference sequence). The CDR3 DNA is TGTGCCAGTAGTTCATCCGGGACTACCCAAGAGACCCAGTACTTC. Amino acids: CASSSSGTTQETQYF.

The chain combines TRBV7-9 with TRBJ2-6; unclear D gene. This CDR3 comprises 15 residues. V gave up 5 bases and J gave up 0 bases, with 8 bases separating them. In germline, CDR1 is SEHNR, CDR2 FQNEAQ (reference sequence). The CDR3 reads CASSPQNSGANVLTF. The CDR3 DNA is TGTGCCAGCAGCCCCCAGAACTCTGGGGCCAACGTCCTGACTTTC. Full variable domain (outside the CDR3, taken from reference TRBV7-9 and TRBJ2-6): DTGVSQNPRHKITKRGQNVTFRCDPISEHNRLYWYRQTLGQGPEFLTYFQNEAQLEKSRLLSDRFSAERPKGSFSTLEIQRTEQGDSAMYLCASSPQNSGANVLTFGAGSRLTVL.

The chain joins TRBV4-1 to TRBJ2-3, with 7 bases aligning to TRBD2. The CDR3 totals 14 residues. CDR1 and CDR2 from the germline V gene are MGHRA and YSYEKL. The J segment lost 2 bases and the V segment lost 3 bases, leaving 2 bases of the junction unmatched. DNA for the CDR3: TGCGCCAGCAGCCAGCGGGAGCTCACAGATACGCAGTATTTT. Its translation is CASSQRELTDTQYF.

The chain joins TRBV6-6 to TRBJ1-3; D is undetermined. Germline V gene sequence: CDR1 MNHNY, CDR2 SVGAGI (reference sequence). Trimming removed 7 bases at V and 1 base at J, with 5 bases between. This CDR3 has 12 residues. The CDR3 nucleotides read TGTGCCAGCACGGGGTCTGGAAACACCATATATTTT. Protein product: CASTGSGNTIYF.